The 21 T cell receptor beta chains in this list originate from one sample, sequenced in a study of metastatic and nonmetastatic thyroid tumors. TCRdb re-clonotyped the PCR reads via MiXCR. The top ten clones hold more than 10% of a sample with over 10,000 clones, approximately 20% of them seen once. Not a single patient had been given any form of treatment at any point before undergoing thyroid surgery. Material for sequencing was adjacent normal tissue. The receptors were gathered from a female donor with papillary thyroid cancer or a benign thyroid nodule (not recorded which). Some clones in this sample may be carry-over from other donors' samples.

This clone was seen more than once but under ten times. V and J are TRBV28 and TRBJ1-1, with D perhaps matching TRBD1 (5 bases). This CDR3 is built from 16 residues. Germline V gene data show CDR1 as MDHEN and CDR2 as SYDVKM. Trimming took 1 base from V and 0 from J, leaving 12 bases between them. The CDR3 DNA reads as TGTGCCAGCAGTTTATCCCTGCGGGGGTTGAACACTGAAGCTTTCTTT. Amino acid sequence: CASSLSLRGLNTEAFF.

This clone was seen just once. This chain joins TRBV11-1 and TRBJ1-4, with 8 bases lining up with TRBD1. The CDR3 sequence is 18 residues long. From germline, CDR1 is SGHAT and CDR2 FQDESV (reference sequence). Losses at the gene ends were 1 base for V and 4 bases for J; bases not matched to a gene: 11. CDR3 nucleotides: TGTGCCAGCAGCTTAGTCTCCCCGGGACAGGTCTATAATGAAAAACTGTTTTTT. Translating it yields CASSLVSPGQVYNEKLFF.

V gene TRBV25-1 combines with J gene TRBJ2-5, with D maybe TRBD2 (5 bases). This CDR3 contains 13 residues. The V gene's germline CDR1 is MGHDK and CDR2 SYGVNS. The V and J ends lost 2 bases and 4 bases respectively, with 8 bases between them. CDR3 in amino acids: CASSEGSSETQYF. The CDR3 DNA sequence: TGTGCCAGCAGTGAAGGGAGCTCAGAGACCCAGTACTTC.

Many counts were recorded for this clone. This chain uses TRBV29-1 with TRBJ2-7; no clear D gene. The CDR3 runs to 14 residues. V lost 1 base and J 3 bases, leaving 13 bases between the germline ends. Germline assignment: CDR1 SQVTM and CDR2 ANQGSEA. The chain's CDR3 is CSVEGQFSDYEQYF. The CDR3 bases are TGCAGCGTTGAAGGTCAGTTTTCGGACTACGAGCAGTACTTC.

This clone was recorded at least ten times. The V call is TRBV4-1, the J call TRBJ1-6, with D hard to call. In germline, CDR1 is MGHRA, CDR2 YSYEKL. The CDR3 is made up of 12 amino acids. Between the trimmed V and J ends, which lost 3 bases and 6 bases, there was a span of 3 bases. This CDR3 reads CASSQGNSPLHF. The CDR3 nucleotides are TGCGCCAGCAGCCAGGGTAATTCACCCCTCCACTTT.

This clone is medium-sized (0.01 to 0.1%) by share. The V gene is TRBV2, the J gene TRBJ1-4; 10 bases agree with TRBD1. V lost 7 bases, J lost 0 bases, and 2 bases stayed unmatched. The CDR3 runs to 15 residues. Germline CDR1 is SNHLY and CDR2 is FYNNEI. The CDR3 DNA sequence: TGTGCCAGCAAGGGACAGGGGACAACTAATGAAAAACTGTTTTTT. This codes for CASKGQGTTNEKLFF.

This clone turned up a few times. In the same sample, other DNA sequences code for this CDR3. The chain links TRBV24-1 to TRBJ1-4; D is possibly TRBD1 (5 bases). The V end was cut by 7 bases, the J end by 5 bases, with 13 bases between. Per germline, CDR1 KGHDR and CDR2 SFDVKD. The CDR3 has 14 amino acids. The CDR3 protein is CATSDNQGNEKLFF. CDR3 DNA: TGTGCCACCAGCGATAACCAGGGAAATGAAAAACTGTTTTTT.

V and J are TRBV6-1 and TRBJ1-2, with D perhaps matching TRBD1 (6 bases). V dropped 5 bases and J dropped 7 bases, with 14 bases sitting between them. CDR1 and CDR2 (germline): MNHNS, SASEGT. CDR3 size: 13 residues. For the CDR3, the DNA is TGTGCCAGCAGTCTGGCAGGGGAAGGTGGCTACACCTTC. As protein: CASSLAGEGGYTF.

The chain has TRBV20-1 and TRBJ1-2; D perhaps matches TRBD1 (6 bases). Trimming took off 3 bases at V and 4 bases at J, with 18 bases between the two ends. This CDR3 has 15 residues. Germline lookup yields CDR1 DFQATT and CDR2 SNEGSKA (reference sequence). CDR3 amino acids: CSARHGQRNPYGYTF. The CDR3, as DNA: TGCAGTGCTAGGCACGGACAGAGGAATCCCTATGGCTACACCTTC.

Many counts were recorded for this clone. The chain couples TRBV20-1 to TRBJ1-4; D is unresolved. CDR3 length equals 11 residues. Germline CDR1 and CDR2: DFQATT and SNEGSKA (reference sequence). CDR3 in DNA: TGCGCCCAGCGAAATAATGAAAAACTGTTTTTT. Translated, it gives CAQRNNEKLFF.

This clone was seen at least ten times. The chain employs TRBV5-1 and TRBJ2-1; D assignment may be TRBD1 or TRBD2 (5 bases each). The CDR3 runs 14 residues. The V end was cut by 2 bases, the J end by 9 bases, with 15 bases between. The germline V gene encodes CDR1 SGHRS and CDR2 YFSETQ. The CDR3 loop reads CASSFDSGGGEQFF. The CDR3 DNA reads as TGCGCCAGCAGCTTCGACAGCGGTGGGGGTGAGCAGTTCTTC.

This clone rates as medium-sized. Additional DNA sequences in this sample encode the identical CDR3. The V gene is TRBV12-3 or TRBV12-4, the J gene TRBJ1-2; 8 bases are shared with TRBD1. The CDR3 is 14 amino acids. J lost 6 bases, V lost 4 bases, and 7 bases had no gene match. This CDR3 is CASSWGRGLDGYTF. The CDR3 bases are TGTGCCAGCAGTTGGGGCAGGGGGCTGGATGGCTACACCTTC.

The V and J genes are TRBV6-2 or TRBV6-3 and TRBJ1-6; D unclear. The V gene lost 6 bases and the J gene lost 0 bases, with 15 bases spanning the gap. The V gene's germline CDR1 is MNHEY and CDR2 SVGEGT. This CDR3 has 17 residues. The CDR3 coding sequence is TGTGCCAGCAGGACCCCTGACCGGAGCTCCTATAATTCACCCCTCCACTTT. Translated: CASRTPDRSSYNSPLHF.

This clone showed up many times. The rearrangement links TRBV5-8 to TRBJ2-1; D uncertain. The CDR3 loop spans 16 amino acids. Germline V gives CDR1 SGHTS, CDR2 YDEGEE. The ends were cut back, 4 bases at V and 0 bases at J, with 14 bases in the middle. The CDR3 loop reads CASSTPKRSSYNEQFF. The CDR3 coding sequence is TGTGCCAGCAGCACCCCCAAAAGGAGCTCCTACAATGAGCAGTTCTTC.

The chain uses TRBV11-1 and TRBJ1-6; D is uncertain. Germline CDR1 reads SGHAT; CDR2 reads FQDESV (reference sequence). Between the trimmed V and J ends, which lost 1 base and 9 bases, there was a span of 16 bases. The CDR3 has 16 amino acids. CDR3 amino acids: CASSLGGWGGTSPLHF. CDR3 nucleotide sequence: TGTGCCAGCAGCTTAGGAGGCTGGGGAGGTACTTCACCCCTCCACTTT.

The chain uses TRBV6-1 and TRBJ1-6; D is ambiguous. V was shortened by 2 bases and J by 7 bases, with 9 bases between the two germline ends. The germline CDR1 and CDR2 sequences are MNHNS and SASEGT. The CDR3 extends over 14 amino acids. The CDR3, as DNA: TGTGCCAGCAGTGAATTGCAGCGGAATTCACCCCTCCACTTT. It codes for CASSELQRNSPLHF.

This clone was seen only a few times. The junction does not match germline at one end; this may be a read error. The rearrangement uses TRBV2 and TRBJ2-5; no clear D. This CDR3 comprises 14 residues. Germline CDR1 reads SNHLY; CDR2 reads FYNNEI. CDR3 sequence: CAISEWDGQETQYF. The CDR3 nucleotides are TGTGCCATCAGTGAGTGGGATGGCCAAGAGACCCAGTACTTC.

For this clone: Since no conserved phenylalanine or tryptophan closes the CDR3, a read error is the likely cause. The chain employs TRBV6-1 and TRBJ2-3; D perhaps matches TRBD2 (5 bases). The CDR3 has 16 amino acids. Germline loops: CDR1 MNHNS, CDR2 SASEGT. Trimming stripped 3 bases from V and 4 bases from J, with 17 bases between. CDR3 residues: CASSDRSAAGPDTQYL. The CDR3 nucleotides are TGTGCCAGCAGTGATAGGTCAGCCGCGGGTCCAGATACGCAGTATCTT.

Notes on this clone: An end of the junction differs from the germline gene, which may be a read error. V usage is TRBV9 and J usage is TRBJ2-3; D gene unclear. Germline loops: CDR1 SGDLS, CDR2 YYNGEE. There are 13 residues in the CDR3. The DNA for the CDR3 is TGTGCCAGCAGCAAGTCCCTGGCGGATACGCAGTGTTTT. This sequence encodes CASSKSLADTQCF. Based on the CDR3 plus reference TRBV9 and TRBJ2-3, the full variable domain is DSGVTQTPKHLITATGQRVTLRCSPRSGDLSVYWYQQSLDQGLQFLIQYYNGEERAKGNILERFSAQQFPDLHSELNLSSLELGDSALYFCASSKSLADTQCFGPGTRLTVL.

The J gene is TRBJ2-5, the V gene TRBV7-2, with D possibly being TRBD2 (7 bases). The CDR3 covers 14 residues. Trimming removed 0 bases from V and 7 bases from J, with 12 bases in between. Germline CDR1 reads SGHTA; CDR2 reads FQGNSA. CDR3 region: CASSLARGGGTQYF. CDR3 in DNA: TGTGCCAGCAGCTTAGCCCGAGGGGGGGGGACCCAGTACTTC.

This clone was recorded many times. The gene calls are TRBV19 and TRBJ2-3; 7 bases map to TRBD1. Trimming removed 8 bases from V and 2 bases from J; junction bases left unmatched: 10. The CDR3 is made up of 15 amino acids. CDR1 is LNHDA, CDR2 SQIVND, per germline (reference sequence). CDR3 in DNA: TGTGCCAGTCAGGTGGGACAGAGTTTCACAGATACGCAGTATTTT. It yields the protein CASQVGQSFTDTQYF.